This T cell receptor (beta chain) was sequenced in a study of T cells in Graves' hyperthyroidism and ophthalmopathy (dated by TCRdb to the late 2010s). Study-level background: To identify TCR V-J signatures that set the groups apart, the researchers used a discovery cohort of about a hundred patients, made up of 40 to 45 with Graves' ophthalmopathy and 57 with stable Graves' hyperthyroidism. An independent validation cohort of under 20 hyperthyroidism patients and more than 15 patients who later progressed to ophthalmopathy tested prospective prediction of ophthalmopathy. For training and testing, the 100 or so patients in the discovery cohort were randomly divided in a 7:3 ratio. In six Graves' hyperthyroidism patients, the study also compared T-cell repertoires from thyroid tissue with T-cell repertoires from blood. Following sampling, methimazole starting at 30 mg daily was given to hyperthyroidism patients, and high-dose intravenous methylprednisolone was given to ophthalmopathy patients. The paper reports TCR Vbeta CDR3 sequencing of over 120 peripheral blood samples: some 41 ophthalmopathy, some 80 hyperthyroidism and roughly 17 progressor patients. Findings and caveats that apply to the study as a whole: Sample size was not statistically predetermined, and blinding of investigators to group allocation was not performed. In validation, the model predicted progression to ophthalmopathy with roughly 70% sensitivity and roughly 75% specificity, a median of approximately 6.5 months before onset. Most expanded thyroid clonotypes (frequency above 0.001) were also detected in blood, a finding suggesting that blood repertoires may reflect thyroid immune responses. A 13 V-J signature model separated ophthalmopathy from stable hyperthyroidism, with around 91% sensitivity and about 81% specificity in cross-validation and 80%/75% in testing.

TCR beta CDR3 regions were amplified from RNA transcripts. The TCR CDR3 was subjected to a first round of RT-PCR using the HTBI primer set and the Qiagen OneStep RT-PCR kit. The libraries were constructed in a second round of multiplex PCR and then size-selected and purified. Sequencing of the libraries was done on an Illumina HiSeq2000 using paired-end 100 bp reads. On the study's bioinformatics: SOAPnuke was used to process the raw data, removing reads that contained adapters or uncalled bases, had a mean Phred below 15, or lacked an exact match to the constant primer or identifier. COPE v1.2.5 was used to merge the high-quality paired reads, and each unique nucleotide sequence was defined as a clonotype. MiTCR v1.1 was used to align the clonotypes against IMGT TRBV, TRBD and TRBJ reference segments. Only V-J combinations with frequency above 0.0001, covering about 99% of repertoires, were analysed. The TCS score was defined as the ratio of F50 (clonal expansion) to E x V (chaos), calculated using BLOSUM62-based TCRdist between CDR3 peptides within each V-J. Welch's t-statistics and random forest reduced fewer than 550 V-J features to about 12, which were used in a naive Bayes classifier (R e1071). TCRdb redid the processing of the public reads, applying fastp at Q25 and MiXCR, and retained in-frame beta chains. Rows are combined by CDR3 protein, so each entry shows the most common genes and DNA. TCRdb's processing, not the authors' own work, is the source of the V and J calls. Recorded for this sample are 560,000 or so distinct CDR3 sequences; under 60% of them occurred a single time. The leading ten clones occupy about 7.8% of the sample.

CDR1 is given as LNHNV and CDR2 as YYDKDF, both from the germline V gene (reference sequence). From the cysteine up to the phenylalanine, the CDR3 has a length of 15 residues. Only the CDR3 part of the read is kept: 45 bases, read in frame from the first base. Here V drops 3 bases and J drops 2 bases, and the junction holds 4 bases not matched to any gene. Regarding this clonotype: Its antigen remains unidentified. Base qualities are missing; no much larger clone stands one base away.

Stable Graves' hyperthyroidism was defined as no progression to ophthalmopathy during 18 months of follow-up. Hyperthyroidism patients were newly diagnosed, with disease duration under 2 months, and aged 18 to 65 years. Exclusion was applied to patients with uncontrolled infections, other autoimmune diseases, pregnancy or lactation. Clinical symptoms, serum thyroxine and TRAb, thyroid ultrasound, and orbital computed tomography formed the basis for the diagnoses. Total RNA was extracted using Trizol reagent, and RNA quality was assessed on an Agilent 2100 Bioanalyzer. The TCR sequence derives from a woman between 18 and 29 years old with Graves' hyperthyroidism. Donor details come from another sample of the same person, matched by shared clones. This sequence uses TRBV15 and TRBJ2-7, and 10 junctional nucleotides match TRBD1. Specimen: peripheral blood or thyroid tissue (not recorded which). The DNA sequence is given as TGTGCCACCAGCAGCTTGGGGACAGGGGCCTACGAGCAGTACTTC. This yields the protein CATSSLGTGAYEQYF.